Shown below are 30 T cell receptor beta chains from a single sample sequenced in a study of blood T cell repertoires in COVID-19. Using immunoSEQ multiplex PCR, the repertoire was profiled, and TCRdb retains in-frame clones only, with some absent. The sample yields about 100,000 clones, approximately 85% seen once. The sequencing sample was made of peripheral blood. These receptors all stem from a woman aged 55-75 years with acute or convalescent COVID-19.

The gene calls are TRBV10-1 and TRBJ2-7, with TRBD2 as a possible D gene (7 bases). The CDR3 totals 11 residues. Germline-derived CDR1 and CDR2 are WNHNN and SYGVQD (reference sequence). The germline V and J ends were trimmed by 11 bases and 0 bases, with 8 bases remaining between them. CDR3 residues: CARGASYEQYF. CDR3 DNA sequence: TGCGCCCGGGGGGCCTCCTACGAGCAGTACTTC.

In nucleotides, the CDR3 is TGTGCCTGGAGTTCCCTGACAGGGGTGGCTGAAGCTTTCTTT. Translated, it gives CAWSSLTGVAEAFF. The J gene is TRBJ1-1, the V gene TRBV30, with 8 bases that match TRBD1. The CDR3 runs to 14 residues. V shed 2 bases, J shed 6 bases, and the junction held 8 bases outside the gene matches. The germline V gene encodes CDR1 GTSNPN and CDR2 SVGIG (reference sequence).

This clone was observed once. The chain has TRBV6-2 or TRBV6-3 and TRBJ2-1, with 14 bases identical to TRBD2. Germline values: CDR1 MNHEY, CDR2 SVGEGT. This CDR3 contains 17 residues. The V segment lost 2 bases and the J segment 13 bases; nucleotides outside the gene matches: 13. This CDR3 is CASSYPKTSGRASGQFF. The CDR3 DNA reads TGTGCCAGCAGTTACCCAAAGACTAGCGGGAGGGCCTCCGGTCAGTTCTTC.

The chain is built from TRBV24-1 and TRBJ2-7, with D unclear. The CDR3 length is 16 residues. V lost 2 bases, J lost 1 base, and 14 bases lay in between. From germline, CDR1 is KGHDR and CDR2 SFDVKD. The CDR3 DNA sequence: TGTGCCACCAGTGATTGGCGACTTTTTCCATCCTACGAGCAGTACGTC. Encoded protein: CATSDWRLFPSYEQYV.

The V call is TRBV14, the J call TRBJ1-1; D is ambiguous. The V end was cut by 8 bases, the J end by 0 bases, with 10 bases between. This CDR3 comprises 13 residues. Looked up from germline, CDR1 is SGHDN and CDR2 is FVKESK. CDR3 residues: CASRPVMNTEAFF. The CDR3 DNA reads as TGTGCCAGCCGTCCTGTTATGAACACTGAAGCTTTCTTT.

V gene TRBV6-5 combines with J gene TRBJ1-2; 12 nucleotides line up with TRBD1. The CDR3 is made up of 15 amino acids. With 2 bases clipped from V and 8 bases from J, the junction kept 6 bases outside the gene matches. Germline V gene lookup returns CDR1 MNHEY and CDR2 SVGAGI. Here the CDR3 reads CASSYLGQGARGYTF. CDR3 nucleotides: TGTGCCAGCAGTTACCTGGGACAGGGGGCTCGAGGCTACACCTTC.

This chain connects TRBV11-3 to TRBJ2-1; tentatively, D is TRBD1 (6 bases). Germline assignment: CDR1 SGHNT and CDR2 YENEEA. This CDR3 is built from 13 residues. The V and J ends lost 5 bases and 7 bases respectively, with 12 bases between them. CDR3 region: CASSPLTGNEQFF. In nucleotides, the CDR3 is TGTGCCAGCAGCCCTCTTACAGGGAATGAGCAGTTCTTC.

The rearrangement joins TRBV27 to TRBJ2-1; TRBD2 matches at 10 bases. CDR3 length equals 16 residues. V shed 5 bases, J shed 1 base, and the junction held 5 bases outside the gene matches. Germline CDR1 is MNHEY and CDR2 is SMNVEV (reference sequence). In DNA, the CDR3 is TGTGCCAGCAGTACCATAGCGGGAGGTTCCTACAATGAGCAGTTCTTC. It is translated as CASSTIAGGSYNEQFF.

This chain links TRBV3-1 (or the pseudogene TRBV3-2) with TRBJ1-6; 9 bases match TRBD1. This CDR3 has 14 amino acids. The V segment lost 1 base and the J segment 10 bases; nucleotides outside the gene matches: 2. The germline gives CDR1 LGHDT, CDR2 YNNKEL (reference sequence). CDR3 nucleotides: TGTGCCAGCAGCCAAGGACAGGGGGGATCACCCCTCCACTTT. Protein: CASSQGQGGSPLHF.

V and J are TRBV5-1 and TRBJ1-1; D ambiguous. The CDR3 consists of 15 residues. CDR1 is SGHRS, CDR2 YFSETQ, per germline. The germline V and J ends were trimmed by 0 bases and 2 bases, with 11 bases remaining between them. The CDR3 DNA reads as TGCGCCAGCAGCTTGGTGGCAGGCAGTAACACTGAAGCTTTCTTT. The encoded protein is CASSLVAGSNTEAFF. The full variable domain, its missing parts supplied by reference TRBV5-1 and TRBJ1-1, is KAGVTQTPRYLIKTRGQQVTLSCSPISGHRSVSWYQQTPGQGLQFLFEYFSETQRNKGNFPGRFSGRQFSNSRSEMNVSTLELGDSALYLCASSLVAGSNTEAFFGQGTRLTVV.

The genes are TRBV18 and TRBJ2-1, with 7 bases identical to TRBD1. The germline V gene encodes CDR1 KGHSH and CDR2 LQKENI. Trimming took 2 bases from V and 5 from J; bases not matched to a gene: 6. This CDR3 is 15 amino acids long. DNA of the CDR3: TGTGCCAGCTCACCAGACAGGGTAGGCAACAATGAGCAGTTCTTC. Its protein product is CASSPDRVGNNEQFF.

The chain is built from TRBV10-3 and TRBJ2-7; D is perhaps TRBD1 (6 bases). The length of the CDR3 is 11 residues. V shed 3 bases and J shed 6 bases, with 6 bases lying between them. Germline CDR1 reads ENHRY; CDR2 reads SYGVKD. Written as DNA, the CDR3 is TGTGCCATCAGTGACAGGGGCGAGCAGTACGTC. This gives the protein CAISDRGEQYV.

The J gene is TRBJ2-7, the V gene TRBV6-5; TRBD1 matches 10 bases. Unmatched junction bases numbered 6, after V lost 6 bases and J lost 4 bases. Germline values: CDR1 MNHEY, CDR2 SVGAGI. The CDR3 runs to 14 residues. The CDR3 loop reads CASRRDRGTYEQYF. In DNA, the CDR3 is TGTGCCAGCAGACGGGACAGGGGAACGTACGAGCAGTACTTC.

This chain joins TRBV3-1 (or the pseudogene TRBV3-2) and TRBJ1-2; D perhaps matches TRBD1 (5 bases). CDR1 is LGHDT and CDR2 is YNNKEL in the germline V gene (reference sequence). The CDR3 is 14 residues long. With 1 base removed from V and 4 bases from J, the gap between germline ends came to 10 bases. This CDR3 reads CASSQVGRAYGYTF. CDR3 nucleotide sequence: TGTGCCAGCAGCCAAGTCGGCAGGGCCTATGGCTACACCTTC.

This chain connects TRBV6-5 to TRBJ1-1; no definite D call. Trimming pared 8 bases from V and 0 bases from J, leaving 13 bases between. This CDR3 is built from 14 residues. The germline CDR1 and CDR2 sequences are MNHEY and SVGAGI. The CDR3 sequence is CASLGETLNTEAFF. The CDR3 nucleotides are TGTGCCAGCCTGGGAGAAACCCTGAACACTGAAGCTTTCTTT.

The chain has TRBV30 and TRBJ1-1; D may be TRBD1 (6 bases). The CDR3 is 13 amino acids. V dropped 3 bases and J dropped 5 bases, with 13 bases sitting between them. In germline, CDR1 is GTSNPN, CDR2 SVGIG (reference sequence). As DNA, the CDR3 is TGTGCCTGGAGAAAGGGGGGGGATACTGAAGCTTTCTTT. Translated, it gives CAWRKGGDTEAFF.

V usage is TRBV6-5 and J usage is TRBJ1-2; 8 nucleotides agree with TRBD1. This CDR3 is 11 amino acids long. Germline-derived CDR1 and CDR2 are MNHEY and SVGAGI. Losses at the gene ends were 8 bases for V and 7 bases for J; bases not matched to a gene: 3. CDR3 in amino acids: CASGTGAGYTF. In DNA, the CDR3 is TGTGCCAGCGGGACAGGCGCTGGCTACACCTTC.

V and J are TRBV6-4 and TRBJ2-1; possibly TRBD2 for D (5 bases). Deletions cut 3 bases from V and 7 bases from J, with 10 bases between. The CDR3 length is 13 residues. The germline gives CDR1 MRHNA, CDR2 SNTAGT. The DNA for the CDR3 is TGTGCCAGCAGTGAAGGGAGTTTGAATGAGCAGTTCTTC. Residues: CASSEGSLNEQFF.

The rearrangement joins TRBV3-1 (or the pseudogene TRBV3-2) to TRBJ2-1, with TRBD2 matching 12 bases. Germline V gene lookup returns CDR1 LGHDT and CDR2 YNNKEL (reference sequence). J gave up 9 bases and V 0 bases, and 6 bases lay outside the gene matches. The CDR3 sequence is 16 residues long. The CDR3 loop is CASSQESLAGGREQFF. The CDR3 DNA is TGTGCCAGCAGCCAAGAGTCCCTAGCGGGAGGGCGTGAGCAGTTCTTC.

The rearrangement joins TRBV9 to TRBJ2-5; the D is unclear. Germline CDR1 SGDLS, CDR2 YYNGEE. This CDR3 is 15 amino acids long. Trimming cost V 4 bases and J 1 base, with 14 bases left between them. The CDR3: CASSPRTGSQETQYF. CDR3 coding DNA: TGTGCCAGCAGCCCCCGCACCGGGTCCCAAGAGACCCAGTACTTC.

This clone came up a few times. The V gene is TRBV19, the J gene TRBJ1-6, with a tentative D call TRBD1 (6 bases). This CDR3 has 18 amino acids. The germline gives CDR1 LNHDA, CDR2 SQIVND (reference sequence). Trimming took off 7 bases at V and 6 bases at J, with 25 bases between the two ends. The CDR3 DNA is TGTGCCAGTACCCCCCGAGGGAGGGGGGGAGCTACTAATTCACCCCTCCACTTT. Protein product: CASTPRGRGGATNSPLHF. Full variable domain (missing parts from reference TRBV19 and TRBJ1-6): DGGITQSPKYLFRKEGQNVTLSCEQNLNHDAMYWYRQDPGQGLRLIYYSQIVNDFQKGDIAEGYSVSREKKESFPLTVTSAQKNPTAFYLCASTPRGRGGATNSPLHFGNGTRLTVT.

The chain uses TRBV28 and TRBJ2-3; 9 bases are shared with TRBD2. CDR3 size: 17 residues. Germline V gives CDR1 MDHEN, CDR2 SYDVKM. The J segment lost 3 bases and the V segment lost 6 bases, leaving 13 bases of the junction unmatched. CDR3 amino acids: CASSPPTGLAKTDTQYF. In DNA form, the CDR3 reads TGTGCCAGCAGCCCCCCCACCGGACTAGCGAAGACAGATACGCAGTATTTT.

The chain combines TRBV2 with TRBJ2-7; D remains ambiguous. Germline V gene data show CDR1 as SNHLY and CDR2 as FYNNEI. The CDR3 contains 12 residues. Trimming shortened V by 5 bases and J by 2 bases, and 7 bases separated the two germline ends. The CDR3 nucleotides are TGTGCCAGCAGTCAGGTGCCCTACGAGCAGTACTTC. It codes for CASSQVPYEQYF.

This rearrangement joins TRBV19 to TRBJ1-2; 8 positions match TRBD1. Trimming removed 7 bases from V and 7 bases from J; junction bases left unmatched: 8. Germline V lookup: CDR1 LNHDA, CDR2 SQIVND (reference sequence). The CDR3 has 13 amino acids. The chain's CDR3 is CASTPDRGSGYTF. CDR3 DNA: TGTGCCAGTACCCCCGACAGGGGCAGTGGCTACACCTTC. Full variable domain (remainder filled in from reference TRBV19 and TRBJ1-2): DGGITQSPKYLFRKEGQNVTLSCEQNLNHDAMYWYRQDPGQGLRLIYYSQIVNDFQKGDIAEGYSVSREKKESFPLTVTSAQKNPTAFYLCASTPDRGSGYTFGSGTRLTVV.

The chain combines TRBV29-1 with TRBJ2-2; 8 bases align to TRBD1. The germline CDR1 and CDR2 sequences are SQVTM and ANQGSEA. J gave up 8 bases and V 4 bases, and 21 bases lay outside the gene matches. There are 18 residues in the CDR3. The CDR3 loop is CSVGGSSRQGQRGGELFF. The CDR3 coding sequence is TGCAGCGTTGGGGGATCCTCCCGACAGGGGCAGCGAGGAGGGGAGCTGTTTTTT.

As regards this clone: A read error may account for a junction end that differs from germline. The chain uses TRBV28 and TRBJ1-5; D might be TRBD1 (5 bases). Germline-derived CDR1 and CDR2 are MDHEN and SYDVKM. The CDR3 is 12 amino acids. The CDR3 bases are TGTGCCGGCAGCAGGGACAATCAGCCCCAGCATTTT. Amino acids: CAGSRDNQPQHF.

This chain uses TRBV23-1 with TRBJ1-5, with 8 nucleotides matching TRBD1. Being an ORF, TRBV23-1 has a function that is uncertain. Trimming took 0 bases from V and 6 from J; bases not matched to a gene: 7. This CDR3 is 16 amino acids long. The CDR3 coding sequence is TGCGCCAGCAGTCAATCGCCGCAGGGGGCGGTTCAGCCCCAGCATTTT. Translated, it gives CASSQSPQGAVQPQHF.

The chain carries TRBV2 and TRBJ2-7, with D possibly matching TRBD1 (5 bases). Trimming left V 6 bases short and J 3 bases short, with 12 bases between. This CDR3 is 13 amino acids long. The germline V gene has CDR1 SNHLY and CDR2 FYNNEI. Written as DNA, the CDR3 is TGTGCCAGCAGCCTACAGGTAGGCTACGAGCAGTACGTC. This translates into CASSLQVGYEQYV.

This clone occurred a few times. The chain is built from TRBV27 and TRBJ2-3; the D is unclear. Trimming left V 2 bases short and J 14 bases short, with 11 bases between. In germline, CDR1 is MNHEY, CDR2 SMNVEV (reference sequence). The CDR3 consists of 11 residues. DNA of the CDR3: TGTGCCAGCAGTTTAGGCGGAGTGTGGTATTTT. It codes for CASSLGGVWYF.

The gene calls are TRBV19 and TRBJ2-2, with a tentative D call TRBD2 (5 bases). V was pared by 1 base and J by 9 bases, with 9 bases between. There are 13 residues in the CDR3. Germline V gene data show CDR1 as LNHDA and CDR2 as SQIVND (reference sequence). The CDR3 spells CASSIVERRELFF. CDR3 DNA: TGTGCCAGTAGTATAGTGGAGCGGAGGGAGCTGTTTTTT.